Many counts were recorded for the clone carrying this TCR beta chain. The sample originates from a study of early T cells in non-severe SARS-CoV-2 infection. cDNA molecules, individually, were tagged with unique molecular identifiers. TCRdb used MiXCR to reprocess the 5' RACE reads, holding one entry per CDR3 protein. The data contain some 34,000 distinct CDR3 sequences, approximately 4.6% of them singletons. The TCR sequence derives from an adult who was a healthcare worker with PCR-confirmed SARS-CoV-2 infection or an uninfected control (not recorded which). Sequences were obtained from whole blood.

The CDR3 sequence is CASSIDLYRPYNEQFF. CDR3 nucleotide sequence: TGTGCCAGTAGTATAGATCTTTACAGGCCTTACAATGAGCAGTTCTTC. The chain joins TRBV19 to TRBJ2-1, with a possible D match to TRBD1 (5 bases). The V gene lost 0 bases and the J gene lost 4 bases, with 13 bases spanning the gap. This CDR3 is 16 amino acids long. The germline gives CDR1 LNHDA, CDR2 SQIVND (reference sequence).